Listed below are T cell receptor beta chains from one sample, sequenced in a study of T cells of healthy individuals. TCRdb independently ran MiXCR on the 5' RACE reads; one entry per CDR3 protein. The repertoire holds some 69,000 distinct CDR3 sequences, with 15% to 20% as singletons. These receptors were collected from a human donor in good health. Each CDR3 is given with its conserved first and last residue. A D gene is named only where the DNA matches it firmly. Clone sizes are given selectively: once, few, many, or a class where the clone is expanded.

D gene: NA
clone size: NA
J gene: TRBJ1-5
V gene: TRBV5-5
CDR3 protein: CASSLVMTNQPQHF
CDR3 DNA: TGTGCCAGCAGCTTGGTCATGACAAATCAGCCCCAGCATTTT

D gene: TRBD1
clone size: NA
J gene: TRBJ2-4
V gene: TRBV5-1
CDR3 protein: CASSLQPGQGENIQYF
CDR3 DNA: TGCGCCAGCAGCCTTCAACCGGGACAGGGGGAAAACATTCAGTACTTC

D gene: TRBD2
clone size: few
J gene: TRBJ2-7
V gene: TRBV5-1
CDR3 protein: CASSAGLAGGPDEQYF
CDR3 DNA: TGCGCCAGCAGCGCGGGACTAGCGGGAGGGCCGGACGAGCAGTACTTC

D gene: TRBD1
clone size: few
J gene: TRBJ2-6
V gene: TRBV10-3
CDR3 protein: CAISAGQGAAGANVLTF
CDR3 DNA: TGTGCCATCAGTGCCGGACAGGGGGCAGCTGGGGCCAACGTCCTGACTTTC

D gene: TRBD2
clone size: few
J gene: TRBJ2-1
V gene: TRBV6-1
CDR3 protein: CASSEMLAEANEQFF
CDR3 DNA: TGTGCCAGCAGTGAAATGCTAGCGGAGGCTAATGAGCAGTTCTTC

D gene: NA
clone size: NA
J gene: TRBJ2-3
V gene: TRBV6-4
CDR3 protein: CASSETGSTDTQYF
CDR3 DNA: TGTGCCAGCAGCGAGACCGGTAGCACAGATACGCAGTATTTT

D gene: NA
clone size: NA
J gene: TRBJ2-7
V gene: TRBV6-2/TRBV6-3
CDR3 protein: CASSWIGDYEQYF
CDR3 DNA: TGTGCCAGCAGTTGGATCGGGGACTACGAGCAGTACTTC

D gene: NA
clone size: few
J gene: TRBJ1-5
V gene: TRBV28
CDR3 protein: CASILGGGVGNQPQHF
CDR3 DNA: TGTGCCAGCATCTTGGGGGGCGGGGTTGGCAATCAGCCCCAGCATTTT

D gene: TRBD2
clone size: many
J gene: TRBJ2-1
V gene: TRBV3-1
CDR3 protein: CASRPTGTSGRPRNPDYNEQFF
CDR3 DNA: TGTGCCAGCAGACCTACCGGGACTAGCGGGAGGCCAAGAAACCCGGACTACAATGAGCAGTTCTTC

D gene: TRBD2
clone size: NA
J gene: TRBJ2-5
V gene: TRBV29-1
CDR3 protein: CSVTTLAGGQQYF
CDR3 DNA: TGCAGCGTGACGACTCTAGCGGGGGGGCAACAGTACTTC

D gene: TRBD2
clone size: many
J gene: TRBJ2-1
V gene: TRBV2
CDR3 protein: CASSPRTSGEGEQFF
CDR3 DNA: TGTGCCAGCAGTCCCAGGACTAGCGGGGAGGGTGAGCAGTTCTTC

D gene: TRBD1
clone size: NA
J gene: TRBJ1-4
V gene: TRBV12-3/TRBV12-4
CDR3 protein: CASSLGQGINEKLFF
CDR3 DNA: TGTGCCAGCAGTTTGGGACAGGGGATTAATGAAAAACTGTTTTTT

D gene: NA
clone size: NA
J gene: TRBJ2-1
V gene: TRBV12-3/TRBV12-4
CDR3 protein: CASSLRDGTYNEQFF
CDR3 DNA: TGTGCCAGCAGTTTGAGGGACGGAACATACAATGAGCAGTTCTTC

D gene: TRBD1
clone size: medium-sized
J gene: TRBJ1-2
V gene: TRBV20-1
CDR3 protein: CSARQGAANYGYTF
CDR3 DNA: TGCAGTGCTAGACAGGGGGCGGCGAACTATGGCTACACCTTC

D gene: TRBD2
clone size: many
J gene: TRBJ2-2
V gene: TRBV5-1
CDR3 protein: CASTGGTGELFF
CDR3 DNA: TGCGCCAGCACGGGAGGGACCGGGGAGCTGTTTTTT

D gene: NA
clone size: NA
J gene: TRBJ1-4
V gene: TRBV20-1
CDR3 protein: CSAINRHTNEKLFF
CDR3 DNA: TGCAGTGCTATTAATAGGCATACTAATGAAAAACTGTTTTTT

D gene: NA
clone size: many
J gene: TRBJ2-6
V gene: TRBV28
CDR3 protein: CASSSRTPYSGANVLTF
CDR3 DNA: TGTGCCAGCAGTTCCCGGACACCCTACTCTGGGGCCAACGTCCTGACTTTC

D gene: NA
clone size: once
J gene: TRBJ2-7
V gene: TRBV10-3
CDR3 protein: CASRRDSSYEQYF
CDR3 DNA: TGTGCCAGCCGACGAGACAGTTCCTACGAGCAGTACTTC

D gene: NA
clone size: NA
J gene: TRBJ2-5
V gene: TRBV5-6
CDR3 protein: CASSWGPIQETQYF
CDR3 DNA: TGTGCCAGCAGCTGGGGACCGATACAAGAGACCCAGTACTTC

D gene: NA
clone size: many
J gene: TRBJ2-7
V gene: TRBV9
CDR3 protein: CASSRDFLPYEQYF
CDR3 DNA: TGTGCCAGCAGCCGTGACTTCCTACCCTACGAGCAGTACTTC